This T cell receptor beta chain comes out of a study of blood T cell repertoires in COVID-19. Study at large: The origin of the acute and convalescent COVID-19 samples was the United States, Italy and Spain.

The data were produced by immunoSEQ multiplex PCR, yet TCRdb's version contains in-frame clones alone and is incomplete. The data show around 130,000 clones, with around 87% seen just once and 25% to 30% held by the top ten. CDR1 and CDR2 from the germline V gene are ENHRY and SYGVKD. V dropped 6 bases and J dropped 1 base, with 3 bases sitting between them. The CDR3 has 11 amino acids. The genes are TRBV10-3 and TRBJ1-1; D is unclear. The sequenced sample consisted of peripheral blood. This sequence was found in a man between 70 and 80 years old with active or convalescent COVID-19. This CDR3 is CAIRANTEAFF. CDR3 nucleotide sequence: TGTGCCATCAGGGCGAACACTGAAGCTTTCTTT.